The text below deals with one T cell receptor beta chain. Libraries were prepared by immunoSEQ multiplex PCR; TCRdb keeps only in-frame clonotypes and omits some of them. Altogether roughly 300,000 clones are present, approximately 92% being singletons, with the ten largest covering less than 20%. The germline V gene has CDR1 GTSNPN and CDR2 SVGIG (reference sequence). This CDR3 comprises 16 residues. The sample is drawn from a study of blood T cell repertoires in COVID-19. Overall study context: Collection of acute and convalescent COVID-19 samples took place in the United States, Italy and Spain.

Participant-reported clinical history was the basis for cohort assignment. Recovered status in Cohort 3 required two negative PCRs, clearance, or symptom resolution. The rearrangement links TRBV30 to TRBJ1-2, with 9 bases lining up with TRBD1. Source material: PBMCs or T cells enriched from blood (not recorded which). The clonotype was recovered from a woman aged 25 to 45 who had recovered from COVID-19. CDR3 DNA: TGTGGACAATTCACCTTCGACCGGGACAGGGCCTATGGCTACACCTTC. Translation gives CGQFTFDRDRAYGYTF.